The clone carrying this T cell receptor (beta chain) has a count of ten or more. Its antigen is still unknown. These data come from a study of response to subunit inactivated influenza vaccine. General study results and limits: Researchers suggested that each seasonal influenza vaccination recruits few new T cells.

MiXCR, applied by TCRdb to the RT-PCR reads, yields one record per CDR3 protein. The repertoire includes approximately 530,000 distinct CDR3 sequences, roughly 7.9% of them detected once, and around 14% sits in the top ten. This CDR3 has 14 residues. Trimming shortened V by 0 bases and J by 1 base, and 6 bases separated the two germline ends. The germline V gene has CDR1 SGHRS and CDR2 YFSETQ. This clonotype originated in a man between 45 and 75 years old who received an inactivated influenza vaccine. The genes are TRBV5-1 and TRBJ2-3, with D tentatively TRBD1 or TRBD2 (5 bases each). The source material was PBMCs from blood, sampled approximately 25 months after vaccination. The CDR3: CASSLGDGTDTQYF. The DNA of the CDR3 is TGCGCCAGCAGCTTGGGGGACGGCACAGATACGCAGTATTTT. Full variable domain (outside the CDR3, taken from reference TRBV5-1 and TRBJ2-3): KAGVTQTPRYLIKTRGQQVTLSCSPISGHRSVSWYQQTPGQGLQFLFEYFSETQRNKGNFPGRFSGRQFSNSRSEMNVSTLELGDSALYLCASSLGDGTDTQYFGPGTRLTVL.